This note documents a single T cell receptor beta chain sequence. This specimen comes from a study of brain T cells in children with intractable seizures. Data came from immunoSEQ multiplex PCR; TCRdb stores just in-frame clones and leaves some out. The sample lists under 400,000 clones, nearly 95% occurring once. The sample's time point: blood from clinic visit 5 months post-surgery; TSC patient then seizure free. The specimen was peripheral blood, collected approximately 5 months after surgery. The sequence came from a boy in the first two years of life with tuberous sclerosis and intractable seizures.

The CDR3 DNA sequence: TGTGCCATCAGTGAGTACGTGAACACTGAAGCTTTCTTT. Its translation: CAISEYVNTEAFF. The rearrangement links TRBV10-3 to TRBJ1-1; D gene unclear. Germline V CDR1 and CDR2: ENHRY, SYGVKD. The CDR3 contains 13 residues. V lost 1 base to trimming and J lost 0 bases, with 3 bases between them.